This entry concerns a single T cell receptor (beta chain). The antigen remains unidentified. One end of the junction varies from germline; a read error may be responsible. This CDR3 is built from 13 residues. The germline V gene encodes CDR1 SQVTM and CDR2 ANQGSEA. The source of the sample is a study of T cell repertoires in cytomegalovirus infection. Study-wide results and caveats: The ex vivo response was dominated by HLA-C-restricted CMV-specific TCR beta clonotypes.

TCRdb analysed the reads with MiXCR anew, one entry per CDR3 protein. The sample carries some 800,000 distinct CDR3 sequences, approximately 29% recorded once. The rearrangement joins TRBV29-1 to TRBJ1-1; 8 bases fit TRBD1. This TCR was sampled from a human donor in good health (CMV status not recorded). Some clones in this sample may be carry-over from other donors' samples. The starting material was cultured CD8+ T cells from PBMCs, obtained from culture after CMV antigen stimulation. DNA of the CDR3: TGCAGCGTTGATAGACAGGGGAACACTAAAGCTTTCTTT. It translates to CSVDRQGNTKAFF. Supplemented by reference TRBV29-1 and TRBJ1-1, the full variable domain reads SAVISQKPSRDICQRGTSLTIQCQVDSQVTMMFWYRQQPGQSLTLIATANQGSEATYESGFVIDKFPISRPNLTFSTLTVSNMSPEDSSIYLCSVDRQGNTKAFFGQGTRLTVV.